The 8 T cell receptor beta chains presented below share a single source sample, sequenced in a study of shared clonotypes between healthy human individuals (TCRdb year 2020). Library creation used the immunoSEQ multiplex PCR assay. Not all clones reach the TCRdb copy of this immuneACCESS table, which keeps in-frame sequences only. Checked studies attribute under half of the gap to unresolved V genes and leave the rest unexplained. This sample has under 200,000 clones in its table, and just under 95% of those were observed once. Of the sample, more than 0.06% falls within the top ten clones. The sequenced sample was naive CD4+ T cells sorted from blood. The cell subset or site label for this specimen denotes: CD45RA+ positively selected. Receptor source: a woman younger than 45 in good health.

This chain uses TRBV25-1 with TRBJ2-5, with 12 bases aligning to TRBD2. The germline CDR1 and CDR2 sequences are MGHDK and SYGVNS. The CDR3 covers 15 residues. The trim removed 3 bases at V and 4 bases at J, leaving 3 bases unmatched. CDR3 in amino acids: CASSDLTSGRETQYF. For the CDR3, the DNA is TGTGCCAGCAGTGATCTGACTAGCGGGAGAGAGACCCAGTACTTC.

The count of this clone is one. The rearrangement joins TRBV18 to TRBJ1-6; 9 bases fit TRBD1. The germline V gene has CDR1 KGHSH and CDR2 LQKENI. The CDR3 totals 16 residues. Trimming took 0 bases from V and 8 from J; bases not matched to a gene: 5. In nucleotides, the CDR3 is TGTGCCAGCTCACCACCGACGGGACAGGGATATTCACCCCTCCACTTT. Encoded protein: CASSPPTGQGYSPLHF.

This clone was detected once. V gene TRBV19 combines with J gene TRBJ2-1; 8 bases align to TRBD2. Germline values: CDR1 LNHDA, CDR2 SQIVND (reference sequence). The CDR3 contains 16 residues. After removal of 6 bases from V and 4 bases from J, the junction contained 11 bases not matched to a gene. The CDR3 spells CASSRYGTRVYNEQFF. For the CDR3, the DNA is TGTGCCAGTAGCCGATACGGGACTAGGGTTTACAATGAGCAGTTCTTC.

The chain recombines TRBV28 with TRBJ2-7; 8 nucleotides line up with TRBD1. Germline V gives CDR1 MDHEN, CDR2 SYDVKM. The CDR3 runs 15 residues. V was clipped by 5 bases and J by 5 bases; unmatched bases: 11. DNA of the CDR3: TGTGCCAGCAGTCCCCCCGGACAGGGCATCCACGAGCAGTACTTC. It translates to CASSPPGQGIHEQYF.

The chain uses TRBV28 and TRBJ1-5; a weak D match, TRBD1 (5 bases). There are 12 residues in the CDR3. From germline, CDR1 is MDHEN and CDR2 SYDVKM. V was trimmed by 10 bases and J by 6 bases, leaving 13 bases between them. The CDR3 sequence is CATHLRGQPQHF. The CDR3 DNA follows: TGTGCCACCCATTTGAGGGGTCAGCCCCAGCATTTT.

This chain uses TRBV5-8 with TRBJ1-1; D perhaps matches TRBD1 (5 bases). This CDR3 is 13 amino acids long. Germline CDR1 reads SGHTS; CDR2 reads YDEGEE. Trimming took off 0 bases at V and 6 bases at J, with 9 bases between the two ends. CDR3 amino acids: CASSLVSRAEAFF. DNA for the CDR3: TGTGCCAGCAGCTTGGTGAGCAGGGCTGAAGCTTTCTTT.

This clone was found a few times. This rearrangement joins TRBV30 to TRBJ2-7; TRBD2 is a possible D gene (6 bases). CDR1 is GTSNPN and CDR2 is SVGIG in the germline V gene (reference sequence). V was cut by 7 bases and J by 3 bases, with 10 bases left in between. The CDR3 runs to 11 residues. The CDR3 is CALGGLYEQYF. The CDR3, as DNA: TGTGCCTTGGGAGGCCTCTACGAGCAGTACTTC.

The chain employs TRBV20-1 and TRBJ1-3; D is undetermined. Trimming stripped 5 bases from V and 4 bases from J, with 6 bases between. Looked up from germline, CDR1 is DFQATT and CDR2 is SNEGSKA (reference sequence). The CDR3 is made up of 11 amino acids. CDR3 protein: CSASRGNTIYF. In nucleotides, the CDR3 is TGCAGTGCTTCCCGGGGAAACACCATATATTTT.